Below are 18 T cell receptor beta chains sequenced from a single sample in a study of cytomegalovirus exposure and HLA in healthy donors. PCR used 60 Vbeta primers and 13 Jbeta primers. Repertoires were generated with immunoSEQ multiplex PCR, while TCRdb's copy carries only in-frame clones and drops some. The table lists 150,000 to 200,000 clones, about four fifths of them singletons. Input material: PBMCs. These receptors were obtained from a woman aged 18 to 35 in good health and CMV-seronegative.

The sample holds a few counts of this clone. The chain recombines TRBV28 with TRBJ1-5; D is uncertain. Trimming took 8 bases from V and 6 from J, leaving 14 bases between them. The length of the CDR3 is 13 residues. CDR1 and CDR2 (germline): MDHEN, SYDVKM. The DNA of the CDR3 is TGTGCCAGCTTTCGGAGAGCGGGTCAGCCCCAGCATTTT. It encodes CASFRRAGQPQHF.

This chain uses TRBV19 with TRBJ1-1; D is unclear. The CDR3 is 10 amino acids. V was clipped by 8 bases and J by 11 bases, with 12 bases between them. Germline values: CDR1 LNHDA, CDR2 SQIVND (reference sequence). CDR3: CASHGGGAFF. The CDR3 bases are TGTGCCAGTCATGGCGGAGGGGCTTTCTTT.

The chain is built from TRBV23-1 and TRBJ2-7, with a tentative D call TRBD2 (6 bases). TRBV23-1 is noted as an ORF with a role that remains uncertain. The CDR3 loop spans 16 amino acids. The V end was cut by 5 bases, the J end by 4 bases, with 21 bases between. The CDR3 nucleotides are TGCGCCAGCAGTTTAGGGACTGAAAGAAGAGAATACGAGCAGTACTTC. It specifies CASSLGTERREYEQYF.

The chain couples TRBV6-6 to TRBJ1-2, with TRBD1 as a possible D gene (6 bases). CDR1 is MNHNY, CDR2 SVGAGI, per germline (reference sequence). CDR3 length: 13 residues. Trimming took off 4 bases at V and 4 bases at J, with 10 bases between the two ends. The CDR3, as DNA: TGTGCCAGCAGTTCCGGACAGTTCTATGGCTACACCTTC. This translates into CASSSGQFYGYTF.

This clone showed up just a few times. The chain uses TRBV6-5 and TRBJ1-6; TRBD1 matches at 9 bases. Losses at the gene ends were 2 bases for V and 6 bases for J; bases not matched to a gene: 2. The CDR3 contains 15 residues. Germline-derived CDR1 and CDR2 are MNHEY and SVGAGI. The CDR3 DNA is TGTGCCAGCAGTTACGGGACAGGGATTAATTCACCCCTCCACTTT. Protein sequence: CASSYGTGINSPLHF.

The CDR3 spells CATSRDKGAGETQYF. In nucleotides, the CDR3 is TGTGCCACCAGCAGAGATAAGGGGGCCGGGGAGACCCAGTACTTC. The chain carries TRBV15 and TRBJ2-5; 7 bases are shared with TRBD1. Germline values: CDR1 LNHNV, CDR2 YYDKDF (reference sequence). This CDR3 has 15 amino acids. V was clipped by 0 bases and J by 5 bases; unmatched bases: 6.

The rearrangement uses TRBV5-4 and TRBJ2-1; 10 positions agree with TRBD2. V lost 3 bases, J lost 1 base, and 10 bases stayed unmatched. The CDR3 length is 18 residues. CDR1 is SGHNT and CDR2 is YYREEE in the germline V gene (reference sequence). This chain's CDR3 is CASSYPLLLAGSYNEQFF. CDR3 sequence (DNA): TGTGCCAGCAGCTACCCACTGTTACTAGCGGGATCCTACAATGAGCAGTTCTTC. Complete variable domain (other parts from reference TRBV5-4 and TRBJ2-1): ETGVTQSPTHLIKTRGQQVTLRCSSQSGHNTVSWYQQALGQGPQFIFQYYREEENGRGNFPPRFSGLQFPNYSSELNVNALELDDSALYLCASSYPLLLAGSYNEQFFGPGTRLTVL.

The rearrangement joins TRBV2 to TRBJ1-2; maybe TRBD1 (5 bases). This CDR3 is 13 amino acids long. Trimming shortened V by 5 bases and J by 5 bases, and 12 bases separated the two germline ends. The germline gives CDR1 SNHLY, CDR2 FYNNEI. CDR3 in DNA: TGTGCCAGCAGTCAATCTGGGACTTATGGCTACACCTTC. Residues: CASSQSGTYGYTF.

This sequence joins TRBV18 and TRBJ1-1; a weak D match, TRBD1 (6 bases). Germline-derived CDR1 and CDR2 are KGHSH and LQKENI. This CDR3 spans 14 amino acids. V dropped 3 bases and J dropped 4 bases, with 12 bases sitting between them. CDR3 DNA: TGTGCCAGCTCACCCCATCCGGACAGCACTGAAGCTTTCTTT. It is translated as CASSPHPDSTEAFF.

The chain has TRBV5-1 and TRBJ1-4; TRBD1 might be the D (6 bases). CDR1 is SGHRS, CDR2 YFSETQ, per germline. The length of the CDR3 is 15 residues. Trimming removed 4 bases at V and 6 bases at J, with 16 bases between. The chain's CDR3 is CASSPSRDIYEKLFF. DNA for the CDR3: TGCGCCAGCAGCCCGTCCCGGGACATATATGAAAAACTGTTTTTT. The whole variable domain, remainder taken from reference TRBV5-1 and TRBJ1-4, is KAGVTQTPRYLIKTRGQQVTLSCSPISGHRSVSWYQQTPGQGLQFLFEYFSETQRNKGNFPGRFSGRQFSNSRSEMNVSTLELGDSALYLCASSPSRDIYEKLFFGSGTQLSVL.

The J gene is TRBJ1-4, the V gene TRBV28; D is possibly TRBD1 (6 bases). The CDR3 runs 15 residues. CDR1 and CDR2 from the germline V gene are MDHEN and SYDVKM. V was cut by 5 bases and J by 7 bases, with 17 bases left in between. As DNA, the CDR3 is TGTGCCAGCAGTCCATCAACAGGGTTGGGTGAAAAACTGTTTTTT. This gives the protein CASSPSTGLGEKLFF.

This chain uses TRBV28 with TRBJ1-1; the match to TRBD1 covers 7 bases. The CDR3 has 14 residues. Germline assignment: CDR1 MDHEN and CDR2 SYDVKM. Germline trimming cut 5 bases from V and 5 bases from J; bases unmatched to any gene: 8. DNA of the CDR3: TGTGCCAGCAGTCCCCAGGGGGTAAGGACTGAAGCTTTCTTT. Translating gives CASSPQGVRTEAFF.

Only a few counts were recorded for this clone. The chain recombines TRBV7-9 with TRBJ1-1, with a tentative D call TRBD1 (6 bases). Germline V gene data show CDR1 as SEHNR and CDR2 as FQNEAQ (reference sequence). The CDR3 has 15 amino acids. Trimming took 2 bases from V and 2 from J, leaving 12 bases between them. CDR3 in DNA: TGTGCCAGCAGCTTATCGCAGGGGCTAAACACTGAAGCTTTCTTT. This codes for CASSLSQGLNTEAFF.

This clone was detected once. The chain carries TRBV28 and TRBJ1-2; no reliable D call. V was clipped by 3 bases and J by 5 bases, with 13 bases between them. The CDR3 sequence is 14 residues long. The germline V gene has CDR1 MDHEN and CDR2 SYDVKM. The CDR3 loop is CASSLPGTLYGYTF. CDR3 sequence (DNA): TGTGCCAGCAGTTTGCCAGGAACCTTATATGGCTACACCTTC.

The chain recombines TRBV11-2 with TRBJ2-5, with 8 bases that match TRBD1. Germline V gene lookup returns CDR1 SGHAT and CDR2 FQNNGV. The CDR3 contains 15 residues. Losses at the gene ends were 4 bases for V and 0 bases for J; bases not matched to a gene: 4. CDR3 amino acids: CASSSYRGDQETQYF. CDR3 nucleotide sequence: TGTGCCAGCAGCTCCTACAGGGGGGACCAAGAGACCCAGTACTTC.

This clone showed up just once. The rearrangement uses TRBV28 and TRBJ2-5, with TRBD2 matching over 8 bases. V shed 5 bases, J shed 11 bases, and the junction held 4 bases outside the gene matches. CDR1 and CDR2 (germline): MDHEN, SYDVKM. The CDR3 totals 11 residues. CDR3 DNA: TGTGCCAGCAGTAACGGACTAGCTCAGTACTTC. Translation gives CASSNGLAQYF.

This chain uses TRBV19 with TRBJ1-1; a possible D gene is TRBD1 (6 bases). This CDR3 has 14 amino acids. CDR1 and CDR2 from the germline V gene are LNHDA and SQIVND (reference sequence). The V gene lost 5 bases and the J gene lost 1 base, with 11 bases spanning the gap. The CDR3 DNA reads as TGTGCCAGTAGTTACAGGGCTTGGAACACTGAAGCTTTCTTT. Protein: CASSYRAWNTEAFF.

This chain connects TRBV2 to TRBJ2-1, with D maybe TRBD2 (5 bases). Trimming took 3 bases from V and 13 from J, leaving 10 bases between them. Germline assignment: CDR1 SNHLY and CDR2 FYNNEI. The CDR3 has 11 amino acids. The DNA of the CDR3 is TGTGCCAGCAGTGAGGAGCGGCTACAGTTCTTC. It codes for CASSEERLQFF.